This TCR beta chain was found in a study of response to subunit inactivated influenza vaccine. One entry per CDR3 protein, called by TCRdb with MiXCR from the RT-PCR reads. The table shows some 200,000 distinct CDR3 sequences, with roughly 12% occurring only once. This clonotype was seen a handful of times. V lost 7 bases, J lost 5 bases, and 18 bases lay in between. In germline, CDR1 is MNHEY, CDR2 SVGEGT. There are 15 residues in the CDR3. The sample was also linked to a second study, of T cells expressing NK-cell markers. That source notes: For TCR beta, cDNA was produced by 5'RACE template switching with UMIs. From sorted CD3+CD56+NKG2C+, CD3+CD56+NKG2C- and CD3+CD56-NKG2C+ T cells came the TCR beta repertoires.

This receptor was identified in a man aged 45 to 65 who received an inactivated influenza vaccine. This specimen consisted of CD8+ T cells sorted from PBMCs, obtained approximately 13 days after vaccination. This chain links TRBV6-2 or TRBV6-3 with TRBJ2-1; the D call may be TRBD1 or TRBD2 (6 bases each). For the CDR3, the DNA is TGTGCCAGCAAGCCTAGGGGGACTGCCAACAATGAGCAGTTCTTC. Protein sequence: CASKPRGTANNEQFF.